The rows below give T cell receptor beta chains drawn from one sample of a study of vaccination effects on CD4 cells after COVID-19. Their antigens remain unidentified. TCRdb's copy holds only in-frame clones and misses some; the assay was immunoSEQ multiplex PCR. The data show roughly 25,000 clones, with about 74% seen just once and less than 3.5% held by the top ten. The sequences come from CD4+ T cells from PBMCs cultured with SARS-CoV-2 spike peptides, collected before COVID-19 vaccination. The receptors derive from a human donor who received a COVID-19 vaccine. Both conserved end residues are part of each CDR3. D genes are given only for firm matches. Only part of the rows carry a size: once, few, many, or a class if the clone is expanded.

V	size	J	D	CDR3	DNA
TRBV25-1	NA	TRBJ1-1	TRBD1	CASRRGQGGYNTEAFF	TGTGCCAGCAGAAGAGGACAGGGGGGATATAACACTGAAGCTTTCTTT
TRBV28	NA	TRBJ1-2	NA	CASSLGSGDVGYGYTF	TGTGCCAGCAGTTTGGGATCGGGGGATGTGGGCTATGGCTACACCTTC
TRBV3-1/TRBV3-2	few	TRBJ1-6	TRBD1	CASSQQTGARNSPLHF	TGTGCCAGCAGCCAACAGACAGGGGCCAGAAATTCACCCCTCCACTTT
TRBV10-1	NA	TRBJ2-5	TRBD1	CASSEPGTAQETQYF	TGCGCCAGCAGTGAGCCGGGGACAGCACAAGAGACCCAGTACTTC
TRBV11-2	NA	TRBJ2-3	NA	CASRSSGTPTSTDTQYF	TGTGCCAGCAGGTCCTCCGGGACACCCACTAGCACAGATACGCAGTATTTT
TRBV6-5	NA	TRBJ2-5	NA	CASRESSKETQYF	TGTGCCAGCAGAGAGAGCAGTAAAGAGACCCAGTACTTC
TRBV15	NA	TRBJ1-6	NA	CATSRAWANSPLHF	TGTGCCACCAGCAGAGCCTGGGCTAATTCACCCCTCCACTTT
TRBV11-2	NA	TRBJ2-6	TRBD1	CASRRTGSGANVLTF	TGTGCCAGCAGGCGGACAGGCTCTGGGGCCAACGTCCTGACTTTC
TRBV18	NA	TRBJ1-2	NA	CASSPNGGGYTF	TGTGCCAGCTCACCGAACGGGGGTGGCTACACCTTC
TRBV7-8	NA	TRBJ2-6	NA	CASSFDPSTSGANVLTF	TGTGCCAGCAGCTTCGACCCTAGTACCTCTGGGGCCAACGTCCTGACTTTC
TRBV6-5	NA	TRBJ2-3	TRBD2	CASSYTGTSHTDTQYF	TGTGCCAGCAGTTACACAGGGACTAGCCACACAGATACGCAGTATTTT
TRBV27	NA	TRBJ1-2	TRBD1	CASSFDRGYGYTF	TGTGCCAGCAGTTTTGACAGGGGATATGGCTACACCTTC
TRBV30	NA	TRBJ1-2	NA	CAWSVRLRGNGYTF	TGTGCCTGGAGCGTCCGATTAAGGGGGAATGGCTACACCTTC
TRBV7-9	once	TRBJ1-2	NA	CASSPSGGQRGYTF	TGTGCCAGCAGCCCTTCGGGGGGCCAACGGGGCTACACCTTC
TRBV29-1	NA	TRBJ2-2	NA	CSVAPTVAGELFF	TGCAGCGTTGCACCGACAGTGGCCGGGGAGCTGTTTTTT
TRBV4-1	NA	TRBJ1-6	NA	CASSQAGRRNNNSPLHF	TGCGCCAGCAGCCAAGCCGGGAGACGGAACAATAATTCACCCCTCCACTTT
TRBV5-5	NA	TRBJ1-5	NA	CASSPVTASSNQPQHF	TGTGCCAGCAGCCCGGTGACAGCATCTAGCAATCAGCCCCAGCATTTT
TRBV3-1/TRBV3-2	NA	TRBJ1-3	NA	CASSQWRDGNTIYF	TGTGCCAGCAGCCAGTGGAGGGACGGAAACACCATATATTTT
TRBV6-5	NA	TRBJ2-3	TRBD1	CASTPGQGYTDTQYF	TGTGCCAGCACCCCGGGACAGGGGTACACAGATACGCAGTATTTT
TRBV7-9	NA	TRBJ2-7	TRBD2	CASSLDGLAGGARLEQYF	TGTGCCAGCAGCTTAGATGGACTAGCGGGGGGAGCGAGGCTCGAGCAGTACTTC
TRBV24-1	NA	TRBJ1-5	TRBD1	CATSNAGGGQPQHF	TGTGCCACCAGTAACGCAGGGGGCGGTCAGCCCCAGCATTTT
TRBV5-1	NA	TRBJ2-5	TRBD1	CASSRIQGSEETQYF	TGCGCCAGCAGCAGGATACAGGGGAGCGAAGAGACCCAGTACTTC
TRBV9	few	TRBJ2-1	NA	CASSVAENNEQFF	TGTGCCAGCAGCGTAGCTGAAAACAATGAGCAGTTCTTC